These 22 T cell receptor beta chains originate from one sample sequenced in a study listed by TCRdb under 2016. The receptor library was made with RT-PCR. These reads were obtained on an Illumina MiSeq. The public reads were quality trimmed at Q25 with fastp and then assembled into clones with MiXCR by TCRdb, keeping productive beta chains. Rows merge per CDR3 protein into single entries with the most common DNA and genes. This sample lists about 700,000 distinct CDR3 sequences; 11% to 15% were detected once. The ten largest clonotypes hold 3.6% of the sample. The material sequenced was memory CD4+ T cells from blood. The receptors originated from a female donor in good health, serving as a healthy control.

The chain carries TRBV11-2 and TRBJ2-7; the match to TRBD1 covers 7 bases. Germline lookup yields CDR1 SGHAT and CDR2 FQNNGV. J gave up 1 base and V 5 bases, and 8 bases lay outside the gene matches. CDR3 length: 15 residues. In DNA, the CDR3 is TGTGCCAGCAGCGCCGAGCAGGGGGAGTCCTACGAGCAGTACTTC. Its protein product is CASSAEQGESYEQYF.

This clonotype was seen a handful of times. The genes are TRBV29-1 and TRBJ1-1; tentative D call: TRBD1 (6 bases). Germline V gene data show CDR1 as SQVTM and CDR2 as ANQGSEA. The length of the CDR3 is 12 residues. Trimming took off 4 bases at V and 7 bases at J, with 13 bases between the two ends. CDR3 nucleotide sequence: TGCAGCGTTGGAGGACAGACTATTGAAGCTTTCTTT. Translating it yields CSVGGQTIEAFF. Looking up the rest from reference TRBV29-1 and TRBJ1-1 gives the full variable domain: SAVISQKPSRDICQRGTSLTIQCQVDSQVTMMFWYRQQPGQSLTLIATANQGSEATYESGFVIDKFPISRPNLTFSTLTVSNMSPEDSSIYLCSVGGQTIEAFFGQGTRLTVV.

V is TRBV6-6 and J is TRBJ1-1, with 7 bases aligning to TRBD1. The junction had 7 bases not matched to a gene; V was cut back by 6 bases and J by 6 bases. This CDR3 has 13 amino acids. Germline V CDR1 and CDR2: MNHNY, SVGAGI (reference sequence). The CDR3 is CASSPQGEAEAFF. The CDR3 bases are TGTGCCAGCAGCCCCCAGGGGGAAGCTGAAGCTTTCTTT.

At least ten counts were recorded for this clonotype. This chain links TRBV7-3 with TRBJ1-6, with unresolved D. V was shortened by 5 bases and J by 0 bases, with 8 bases between the two germline ends. From germline, CDR1 is SGHTA and CDR2 FQGTGA. The CDR3 runs to 15 residues. CDR3 sequence: CASSHTPSYNSPLHF. The CDR3 DNA is TGTGCCAGCAGCCACACGCCCTCCTATAATTCACCCCTCCACTTT.

The chain couples TRBV4-3 to TRBJ1-6; D is uncertain. Germline V gene data show CDR1 as LGHNA and CDR2 as YSLEER. The ends were cut back, 3 bases at V and 8 bases at J, with 20 bases in the middle. The CDR3 has 17 residues. The CDR3 coding sequence is TGCGCCAGCAGCCACGTCGGTACAGTTGCGGTAGATTCACCCCTCCACTTT. As protein: CASSHVGTVAVDSPLHF.

The chain links TRBV6-1 to TRBJ1-2, with D maybe TRBD1 (6 bases). This CDR3 comprises 14 residues. Germline V lookup: CDR1 MNHNS, CDR2 SASEGT. The V and J ends lost 6 bases and 1 base respectively, with 12 bases between them. For the CDR3, the DNA is TGTGCCAGCAGGCAGGGACAAAATAACTATGGCTACACCTTC. This encodes CASRQGQNNYGYTF.

This clonotype was counted at least ten times. The V call is TRBV6-5, the J call TRBJ1-2; TRBD1 might be the D (6 bases). Germline-derived CDR1 and CDR2 are MNHEY and SVGAGI. Trimming shortened V by 0 bases and J by 5 bases, and 19 bases separated the two germline ends. The CDR3 has 17 residues. The CDR3 DNA reads TGTGCCAGCAGTTACTCCGCCCTAATCCAAACAGGGTATGGCTACACCTTC. Its protein is CASSYSALIQTGYGYTF.

The sample holds a few counts of this clonotype. The chain links TRBV4-2 to TRBJ1-2, with D uncertain. Germline CDR1 LGHNA, CDR2 YNFKEQ. This CDR3 has 16 amino acids. Trimming took 0 bases from V and 5 from J, leaving 16 bases between them. CDR3 sequence reads: CASSQDEAESGYGYTF. The CDR3 DNA is TGTGCCAGCAGCCAAGATGAGGCAGAGTCGGGGTATGGCTACACCTTC.

In regard to this clonotype: The germline gene is not matched at one end of the junction; a read error may be the cause. The chain recombines TRBV27 with TRBJ2-3; D remains ambiguous. The CDR3 is made up of 13 amino acids. Germline V gene sequence: CDR1 MNHEY, CDR2 SMNVEV (reference sequence). CDR3 loop: CASSPLNTDTKYF. CDR3 coding DNA: TGTGCCAGCAGTCCTCTTAACACAGATACGAAGTATTTT.

This clonotype was seen more than once but under ten times. The chain uses TRBV9 and TRBJ2-3; D possibly uses TRBD1 or TRBD2 (6 bases each). From germline, CDR1 is SGDLS and CDR2 YYNGEE. Trimming shortened V by 4 bases and J by 6 bases, and 15 bases separated the two germline ends. This CDR3 is built from 14 residues. The CDR3 protein is CASSTRLGGDTQYF. The CDR3 DNA is TGTGCCAGCAGCACCCGTTTAGGGGGGGATACGCAGTATTTT.

The rearrangement uses TRBV28 and TRBJ2-1; D remains ambiguous. The CDR3 loop spans 12 amino acids. CDR1 MDHEN and CDR2 SYDVKM come from the germline V gene. Between the trimmed V and J ends, which lost 4 bases and 12 bases, there was a span of 13 bases. The CDR3 DNA reads as TGTGCCAGCAGTTCCGAGTGGGCGCTGCAGTTCTTC. Its translation is CASSSEWALQFF.

This clonotype was counted many times. V is TRBV20-1 and J is TRBJ2-7; TRBD2 matches at 7 bases. The CDR3 sequence is 15 residues long. V was pared by 0 bases and J by 0 bases, with 5 bases of the junction left unmatched. Germline lookup yields CDR1 DFQATT and CDR2 SNEGSKA (reference sequence). CDR3 sequence (DNA): TGCAGTGCTAGAGATTCAGCGGGGATCTCCTACGAGCAGTACTTC. Its protein product is CSARDSAGISYEQYF.

V is TRBV4-2 and J is TRBJ2-1, with TRBD1 matching over 7 bases. Germline CDR1 and CDR2: LGHNA and YNFKEQ. The CDR3 runs to 15 residues. V trimming: 3 bases; J trimming: 3 bases; junction bases outside the gene matches: 5. The CDR3 DNA is TGTGCCAGCAGCCAGGGACAGACGATCTACAATGAGCAGTTCTTC. Translating gives CASSQGQTIYNEQFF.

This clonotype was seen only a few times. This chain joins TRBV7-2 and TRBJ2-7; 8 nucleotides line up with TRBD1. CDR1 is SGHTA and CDR2 is FQGNSA in the germline V gene. V gave up 5 bases and J gave up 4 bases; unmatched junction bases: 7. This CDR3 comprises 14 residues. CDR3 coding DNA: TGTGCCAGCAGCCCGAGACAGGGGTTATACGAGCAGTACTTC. This encodes CASSPRQGLYEQYF.

This clonotype appeared once. This chain joins TRBV12-3 or TRBV12-4 and TRBJ2-7, with 7 bases lining up with TRBD2. With 7 bases clipped from V and 7 bases from J, the junction kept 13 bases outside the gene matches. The CDR3 has 14 amino acids. This CDR3 reads CASIPEGPAGEQYF. The CDR3 coding sequence is TGTGCCAGCATCCCAGAGGGTCCAGCGGGGGAGCAGTACTTC.

There are a few counts of this clonotype. The chain combines TRBV7-9 with TRBJ1-1, with TRBD1 as a possible D gene (5 bases). CDR1 and CDR2 (germline): SEHNR, FQNEAQ (reference sequence). V was trimmed by 10 bases and J by 2 bases, leaving 20 bases between them. The CDR3 extends over 15 amino acids. The chain's CDR3 is CAITRAGTTNTEAFF. The CDR3 DNA sequence: TGTGCCATCACGAGAGCAGGGACTACTAACACTGAAGCTTTCTTT. The entire variable domain, with the rest obtained from reference TRBV7-9 and TRBJ1-1, is as follows: DTGVSQNPRHKITKRGQNVTFRCDPISEHNRLYWYRQTLGQGPEFLTYFQNEAQLEKSRLLSDRFSAERPKGSFSTLEIQRTEQGDSAMYLCAITRAGTTNTEAFFGQGTRLTVV.

This clonotype has a count of ten or more. The V and J genes are TRBV20-1 and TRBJ2-1; D is unresolved. This CDR3 has 14 amino acids. V gave up 0 bases and J gave up 4 bases, with 10 bases separating them. CDR1 and CDR2 from the germline V gene are DFQATT and SNEGSKA (reference sequence). The CDR3, as DNA: TGCAGTGCTAGAGATCCTCTCTATTACAATGAGCAGTTCTTC. Protein: CSARDPLYYNEQFF.

In this sample, this clonotype turned up a few times. The chain couples TRBV2 to TRBJ2-1, with D unclear. CDR3 length: 11 residues. The V gene's germline CDR1 is SNHLY and CDR2 FYNNEI. V was trimmed by 8 bases and J by 5 bases, leaving 7 bases between them. The DNA for the CDR3 is TGTGCCAGCGGCCCGGACAATGAGCAGTTCTTC. It yields the protein CASGPDNEQFF.

The CDR3 spells CASSLSWGTEAFF. The DNA of the CDR3 is TGTGCCAGCAGCTTATCTTGGGGGACTGAAGCTTTCTTT. The chain employs TRBV11-2 and TRBJ1-1; the D gene is possibly TRBD1 (5 bases). CDR3 length: 13 residues. Germline CDR1 SGHAT, CDR2 FQNNGV. V lost 2 bases and J 5 bases, leaving 9 bases between the germline ends.

The sample holds a few counts of this clonotype. The chain couples TRBV6-6 to TRBJ2-7, with D maybe TRBD2 (6 bases). Per the germline V gene, CDR1 is MNHNY and CDR2 is SVGAGI (reference sequence). V was shortened by 0 bases and J by 3 bases, with 15 bases between the two germline ends. The CDR3 extends over 16 amino acids. The CDR3 DNA sequence: TGTGCCAGCAGTTACTCCGCTAGCGAGCCCTACTACGAGCAGTACTTC. Its protein product is CASSYSASEPYYEQYF.

This clonotype was seen more than once but under ten times. The chain employs TRBV28 and TRBJ2-6; 8 positions match TRBD1. Per germline, CDR1 MDHEN and CDR2 SYDVKM. V shed 6 bases, J shed 2 bases, and the junction held 9 bases outside the gene matches. The length of the CDR3 is 17 residues. CDR3 bases: TGTGCCAGCAGGCGAACGGACAGGGTACCTGGGGCCAACGTCCTGACTTTC. Its translation is CASRRTDRVPGANVLTF.

This clonotype came up many times. The chain uses TRBV24-1 and TRBJ2-5; perhaps TRBD2 as D (5 bases). Trimming took off 4 bases at V and 8 bases at J, with 13 bases between the two ends. Germline V gives CDR1 KGHDR, CDR2 SFDVKD. The CDR3 consists of 13 residues. In DNA form, the CDR3 reads TGTGCCACCAGTGAACCCACTAGAGGAACCCAGTACTTC. Translation: CATSEPTRGTQYF.